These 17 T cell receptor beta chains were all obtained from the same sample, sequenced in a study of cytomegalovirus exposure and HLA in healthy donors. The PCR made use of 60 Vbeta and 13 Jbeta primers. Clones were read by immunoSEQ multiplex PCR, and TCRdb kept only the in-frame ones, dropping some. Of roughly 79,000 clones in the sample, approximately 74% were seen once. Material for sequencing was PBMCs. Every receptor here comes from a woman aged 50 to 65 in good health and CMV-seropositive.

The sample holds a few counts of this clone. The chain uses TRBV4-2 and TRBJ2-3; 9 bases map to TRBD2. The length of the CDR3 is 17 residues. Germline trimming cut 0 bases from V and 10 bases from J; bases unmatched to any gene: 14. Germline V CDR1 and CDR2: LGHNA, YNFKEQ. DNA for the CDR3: TGTGCCAGCAGCCAAGAGGTTAGCGGCGGGGGGGTCATGGCGCAGTATTTT. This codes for CASSQEVSGGGVMAQYF.

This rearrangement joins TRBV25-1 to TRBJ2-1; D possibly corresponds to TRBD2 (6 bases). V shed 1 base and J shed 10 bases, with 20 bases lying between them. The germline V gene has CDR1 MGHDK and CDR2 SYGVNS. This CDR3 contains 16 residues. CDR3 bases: TGTGCCAGCAGTGAATCAACGGGAGTGGTATTAAGGGAGCAGTTCTTC. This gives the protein CASSESTGVVLREQFF.

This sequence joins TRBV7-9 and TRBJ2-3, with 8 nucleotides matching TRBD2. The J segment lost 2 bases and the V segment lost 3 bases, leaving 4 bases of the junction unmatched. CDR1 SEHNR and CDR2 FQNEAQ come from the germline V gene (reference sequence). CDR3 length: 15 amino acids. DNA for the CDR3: TGTGCCAGCAGCTTGGGACTAGGTCCCACAGATACGCAGTATTTT. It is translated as CASSLGLGPTDTQYF.

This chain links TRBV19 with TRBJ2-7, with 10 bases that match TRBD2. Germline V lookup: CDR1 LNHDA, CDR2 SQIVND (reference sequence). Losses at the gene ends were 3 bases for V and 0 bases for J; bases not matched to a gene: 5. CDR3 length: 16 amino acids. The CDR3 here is CASSILAGASSYEQYF. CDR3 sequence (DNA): TGTGCCAGTAGTATCCTAGCGGGGGCCAGCTCCTACGAGCAGTACTTC.

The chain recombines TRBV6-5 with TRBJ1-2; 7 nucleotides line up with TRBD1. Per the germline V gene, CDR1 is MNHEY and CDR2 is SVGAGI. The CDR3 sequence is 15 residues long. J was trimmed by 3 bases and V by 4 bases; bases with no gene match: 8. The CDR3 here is CASSFWTGSDYGYTF. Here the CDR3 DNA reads TGTGCCAGCAGTTTCTGGACAGGATCTGACTATGGCTACACCTTC.

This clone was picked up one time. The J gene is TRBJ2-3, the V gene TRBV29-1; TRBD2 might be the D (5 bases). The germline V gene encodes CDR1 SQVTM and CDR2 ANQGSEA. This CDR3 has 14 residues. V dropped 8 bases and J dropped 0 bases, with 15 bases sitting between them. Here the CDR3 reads CSILLRASTDTQYF. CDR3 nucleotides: TGCAGCATACTGTTGCGGGCTAGCACAGATACGCAGTATTTT.

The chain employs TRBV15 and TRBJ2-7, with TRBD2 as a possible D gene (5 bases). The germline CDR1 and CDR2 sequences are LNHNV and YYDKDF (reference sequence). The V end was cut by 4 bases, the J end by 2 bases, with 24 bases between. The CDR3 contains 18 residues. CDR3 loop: CATSTSSRLSLGAYEQYF. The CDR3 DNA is TGTGCCACCAGCACGAGTTCTCGACTTAGCCTCGGGGCCTACGAGCAGTACTTC.

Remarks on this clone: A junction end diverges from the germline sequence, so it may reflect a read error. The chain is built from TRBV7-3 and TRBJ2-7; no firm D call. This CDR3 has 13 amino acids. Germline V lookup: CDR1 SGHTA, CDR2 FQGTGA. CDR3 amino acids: CSSSLNCPYEQYF. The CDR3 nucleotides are TGTTCCAGCAGCTTAAACTGCCCCTACGAGCAGTACTTC.

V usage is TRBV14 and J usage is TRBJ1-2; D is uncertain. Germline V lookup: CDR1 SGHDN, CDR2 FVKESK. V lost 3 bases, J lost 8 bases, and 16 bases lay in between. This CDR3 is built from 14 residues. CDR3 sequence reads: CASSQSRTGGGYTF. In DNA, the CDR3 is TGTGCCAGCAGCCAGAGCCGTACGGGAGGCGGCTACACCTTC.

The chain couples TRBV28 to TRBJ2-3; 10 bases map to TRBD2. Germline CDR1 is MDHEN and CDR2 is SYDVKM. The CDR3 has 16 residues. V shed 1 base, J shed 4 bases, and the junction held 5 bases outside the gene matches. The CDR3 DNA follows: TGTGCCAGCAGTTTATCCCTAGCGGGAGACGCAGATACGCAGTATTTT. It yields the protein CASSLSLAGDADTQYF.

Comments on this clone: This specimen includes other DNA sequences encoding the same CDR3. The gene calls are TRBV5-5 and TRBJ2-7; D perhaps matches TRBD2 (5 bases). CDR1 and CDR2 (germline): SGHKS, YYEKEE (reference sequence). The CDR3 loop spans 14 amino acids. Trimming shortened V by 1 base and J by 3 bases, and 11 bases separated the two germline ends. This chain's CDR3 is CASSLRGKDYEQYF. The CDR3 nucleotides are TGTGCCAGCAGCTTGCGAGGGAAAGACTACGAGCAGTACTTC.

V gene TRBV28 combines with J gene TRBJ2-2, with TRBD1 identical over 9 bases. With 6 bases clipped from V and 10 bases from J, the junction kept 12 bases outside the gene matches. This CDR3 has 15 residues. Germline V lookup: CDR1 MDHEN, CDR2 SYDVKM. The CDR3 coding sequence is TGTGCCAGCAGCCCCGGGACAGGGCAGGTCACGGAGCTGTTTTTT. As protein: CASSPGTGQVTELFF.

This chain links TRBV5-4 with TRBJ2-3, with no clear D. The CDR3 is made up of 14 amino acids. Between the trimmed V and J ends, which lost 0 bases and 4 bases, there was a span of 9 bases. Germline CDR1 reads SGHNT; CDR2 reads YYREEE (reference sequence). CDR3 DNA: TGTGCCAGCAGCTTGGAAGCCGCCTCAGATACGCAGTATTTT. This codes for CASSLEAASDTQYF.

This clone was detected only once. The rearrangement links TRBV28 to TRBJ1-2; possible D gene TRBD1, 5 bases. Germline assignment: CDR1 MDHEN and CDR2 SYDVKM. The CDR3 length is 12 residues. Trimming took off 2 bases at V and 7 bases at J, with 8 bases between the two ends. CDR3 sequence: CASSLLGGGYTF. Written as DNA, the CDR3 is TGTGCCAGCAGTTTACTGGGGGGTGGCTACACCTTC.

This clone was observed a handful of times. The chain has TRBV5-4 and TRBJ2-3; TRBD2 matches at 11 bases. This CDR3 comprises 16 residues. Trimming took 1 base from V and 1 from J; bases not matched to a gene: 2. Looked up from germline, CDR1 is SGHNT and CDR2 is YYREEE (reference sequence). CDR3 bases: TGTGCCAGCAGCTTGAAACTAGCGGGAGGCACAGATACGCAGTATTTT. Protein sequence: CASSLKLAGGTDTQYF.

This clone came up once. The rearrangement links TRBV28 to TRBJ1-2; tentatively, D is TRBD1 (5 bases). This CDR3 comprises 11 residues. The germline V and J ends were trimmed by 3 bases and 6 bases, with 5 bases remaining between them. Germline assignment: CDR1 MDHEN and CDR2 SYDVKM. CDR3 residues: CASSFRDGYTF. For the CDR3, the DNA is TGTGCCAGCAGTTTCAGGGATGGCTACACCTTC.

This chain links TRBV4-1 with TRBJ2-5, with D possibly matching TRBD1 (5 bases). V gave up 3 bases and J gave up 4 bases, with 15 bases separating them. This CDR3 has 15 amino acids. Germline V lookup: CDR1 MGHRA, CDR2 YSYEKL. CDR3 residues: CASSHADTVGETQYF. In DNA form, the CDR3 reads TGCGCCAGCAGCCACGCGGACACAGTTGGAGAGACCCAGTACTTC.